This T cell receptor beta chain was documented in a study of blood T cell repertoires in COVID-19. Repertoires were generated with immunoSEQ multiplex PCR, while TCRdb's copy carries only in-frame clones and drops some. The sample carries almost 350,000 clones, roughly nine tenths recorded once. CDR1 and CDR2 (germline): SGHAT, FQNNGV. There are 12 residues in the CDR3. V dropped 5 bases and J dropped 7 bases, with 11 bases sitting between them. Source material: peripheral blood. This clonotype originated in a woman between 55 and 75 years old with COVID-19, enrolled during active disease. The V gene is TRBV11-2, the J gene TRBJ1-2, with D perhaps matching TRBD1 (6 bases). CDR3 residues: CASSDNRAGYTF. In DNA, the CDR3 is TGTGCCAGCAGCGACAACAGGGCTGGCTACACCTTC.